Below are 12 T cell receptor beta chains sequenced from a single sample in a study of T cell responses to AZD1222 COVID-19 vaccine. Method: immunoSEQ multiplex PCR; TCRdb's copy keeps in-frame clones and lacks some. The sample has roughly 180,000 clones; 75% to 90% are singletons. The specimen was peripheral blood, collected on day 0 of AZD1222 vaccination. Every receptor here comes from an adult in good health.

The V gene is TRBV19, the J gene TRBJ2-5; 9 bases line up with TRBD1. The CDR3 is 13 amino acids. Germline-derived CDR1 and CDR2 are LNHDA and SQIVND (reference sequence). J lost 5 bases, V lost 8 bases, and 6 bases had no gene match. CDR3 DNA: TGTGCCAGTCGAGGACAGGGGTTTGAGACCCAGTACTTC. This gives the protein CASRGQGFETQYF.

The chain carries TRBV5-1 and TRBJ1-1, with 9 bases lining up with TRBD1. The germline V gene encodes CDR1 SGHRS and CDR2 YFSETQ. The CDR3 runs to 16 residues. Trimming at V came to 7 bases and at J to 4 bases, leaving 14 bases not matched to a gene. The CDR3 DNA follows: TGCGCCAGCGGATCGGACAGGGGAATTGGGGGCACTGAAGCTTTCTTT. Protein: CASGSDRGIGGTEAFF.

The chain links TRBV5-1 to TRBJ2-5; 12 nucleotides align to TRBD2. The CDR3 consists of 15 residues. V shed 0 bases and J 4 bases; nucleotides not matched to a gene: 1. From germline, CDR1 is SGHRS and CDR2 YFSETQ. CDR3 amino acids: CASSLGTSGIETQYF. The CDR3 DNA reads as TGCGCCAGCAGCTTGGGGACTAGCGGGATAGAGACCCAGTACTTC.

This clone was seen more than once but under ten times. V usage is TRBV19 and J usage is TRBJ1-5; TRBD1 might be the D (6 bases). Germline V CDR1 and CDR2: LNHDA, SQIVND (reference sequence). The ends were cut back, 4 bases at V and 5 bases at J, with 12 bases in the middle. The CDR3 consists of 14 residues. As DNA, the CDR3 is TGTGCCAGTAGTACCCGGGACAAATATCAGCCCCAGCATTTT. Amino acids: CASSTRDKYQPQHF.

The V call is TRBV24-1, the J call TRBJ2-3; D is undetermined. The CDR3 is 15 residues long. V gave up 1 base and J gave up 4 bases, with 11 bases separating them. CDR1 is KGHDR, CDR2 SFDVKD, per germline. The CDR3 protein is CATSDFTGPSDTQYF. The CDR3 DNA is TGTGCCACCAGTGATTTCACCGGACCCTCAGATACGCAGTATTTT.

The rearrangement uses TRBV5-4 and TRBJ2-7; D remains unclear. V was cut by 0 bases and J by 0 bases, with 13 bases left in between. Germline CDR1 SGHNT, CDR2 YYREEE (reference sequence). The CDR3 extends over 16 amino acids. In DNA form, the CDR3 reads TGTGCCAGCAGCTTGGTACCGGTCCAGAGCTCCTACGAGCAGTACTTC. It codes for CASSLVPVQSSYEQYF. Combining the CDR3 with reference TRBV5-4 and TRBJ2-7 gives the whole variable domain ETGVTQSPTHLIKTRGQQVTLRCSSQSGHNTVSWYQQALGQGPQFIFQYYREEENGRGNFPPRFSGLQFPNYSSELNVNALELDDSALYLCASSLVPVQSSYEQYFGPGTRLTVT.

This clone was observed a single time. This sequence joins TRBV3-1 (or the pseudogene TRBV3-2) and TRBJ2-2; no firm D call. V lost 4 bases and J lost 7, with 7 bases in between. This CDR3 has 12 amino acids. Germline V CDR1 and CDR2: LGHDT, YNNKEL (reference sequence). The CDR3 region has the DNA TGTGCCAGCAGCCGGCTCGGCGGGGAGCTGTTTTTT. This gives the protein CASSRLGGELFF.

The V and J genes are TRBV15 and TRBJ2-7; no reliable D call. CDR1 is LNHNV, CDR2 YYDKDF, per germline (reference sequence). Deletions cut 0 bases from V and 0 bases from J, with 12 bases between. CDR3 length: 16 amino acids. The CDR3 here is CATSRDPARSSYEQYF. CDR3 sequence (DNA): TGTGCCACCAGCAGAGATCCCGCTCGGTCCTCCTACGAGCAGTACTTC.

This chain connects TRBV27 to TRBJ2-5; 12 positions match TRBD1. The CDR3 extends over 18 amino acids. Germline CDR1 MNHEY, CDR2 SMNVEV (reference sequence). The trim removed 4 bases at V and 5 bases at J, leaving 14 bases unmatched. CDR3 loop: CASSSSLGTGGEKETQYF. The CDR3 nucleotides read TGTGCCAGCAGTTCCTCGCTCGGGACAGGGGGCGAGAAGGAGACCCAGTACTTC.

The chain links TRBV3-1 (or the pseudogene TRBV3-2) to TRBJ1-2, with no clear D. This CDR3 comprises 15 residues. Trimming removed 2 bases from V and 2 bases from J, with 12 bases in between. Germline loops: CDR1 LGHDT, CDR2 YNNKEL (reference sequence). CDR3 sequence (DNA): TGTGCCAGCAGCCAACCCTCGAAAGGAAACTATGGCTACACCTTC. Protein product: CASSQPSKGNYGYTF.

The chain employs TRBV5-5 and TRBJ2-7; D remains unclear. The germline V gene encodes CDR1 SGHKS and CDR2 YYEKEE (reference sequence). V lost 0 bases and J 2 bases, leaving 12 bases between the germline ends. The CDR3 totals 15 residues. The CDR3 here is CASSLGPERAYEQYF. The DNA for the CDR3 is TGTGCCAGCAGCTTGGGTCCGGAAAGAGCCTACGAGCAGTACTTC.

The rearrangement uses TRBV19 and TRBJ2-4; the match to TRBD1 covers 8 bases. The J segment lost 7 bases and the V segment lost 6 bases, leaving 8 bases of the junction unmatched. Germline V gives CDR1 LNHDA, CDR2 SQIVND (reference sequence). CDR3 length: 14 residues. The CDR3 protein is CASSLDRGGNIQYF. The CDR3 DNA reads TGTGCCAGTAGCCTAGACAGGGGCGGGAACATTCAGTACTTC.